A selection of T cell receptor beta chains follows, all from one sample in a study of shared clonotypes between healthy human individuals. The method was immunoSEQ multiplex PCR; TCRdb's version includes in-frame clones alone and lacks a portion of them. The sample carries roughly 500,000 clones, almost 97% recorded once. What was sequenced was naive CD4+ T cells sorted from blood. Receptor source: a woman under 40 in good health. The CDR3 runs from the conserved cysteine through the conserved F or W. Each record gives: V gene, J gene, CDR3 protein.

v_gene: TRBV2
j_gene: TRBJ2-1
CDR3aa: CASSGVLGNEQFF

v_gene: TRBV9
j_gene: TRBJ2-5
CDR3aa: CASRSQGETQYF

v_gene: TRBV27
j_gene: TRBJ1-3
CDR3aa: CASRLRGTGNTIYF

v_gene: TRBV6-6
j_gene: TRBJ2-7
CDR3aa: CASSYSVGKTYEQYF

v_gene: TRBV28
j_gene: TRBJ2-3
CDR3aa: CASSLSLAGGRDTQYF

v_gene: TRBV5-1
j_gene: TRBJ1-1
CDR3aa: CASSLGEVNTEAFF

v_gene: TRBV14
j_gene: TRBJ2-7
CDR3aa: CASSPPGQGSSEQYF

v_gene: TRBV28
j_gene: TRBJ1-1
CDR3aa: CASSYLGRANTEAFF

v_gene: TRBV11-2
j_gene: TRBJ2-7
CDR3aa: CASSLTGYEQYF

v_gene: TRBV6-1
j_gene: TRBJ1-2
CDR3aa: CASSLNRGRNYGYTF

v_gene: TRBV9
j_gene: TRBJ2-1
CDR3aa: CASSANLWGARNEQFF

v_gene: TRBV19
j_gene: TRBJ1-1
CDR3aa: CASSIAAGTEAFF

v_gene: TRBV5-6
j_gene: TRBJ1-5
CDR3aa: CASSLEGLGGQPQHF

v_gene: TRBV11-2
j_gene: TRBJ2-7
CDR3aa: CASSSRLDDYEQYF

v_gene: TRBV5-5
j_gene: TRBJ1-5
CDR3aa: CASSPTTGFQPQHF

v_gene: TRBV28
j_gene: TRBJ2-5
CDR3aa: CASSKRARYQETQYF

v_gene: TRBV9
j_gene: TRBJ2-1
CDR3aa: CASSAAGQYNEQFF

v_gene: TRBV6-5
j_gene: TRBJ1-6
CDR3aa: CASRRVRNSPLHF

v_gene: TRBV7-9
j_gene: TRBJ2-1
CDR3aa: CASSFSSYNEQFF

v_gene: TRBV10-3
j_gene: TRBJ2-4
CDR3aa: CAISSTSGSLGAKNIQYF

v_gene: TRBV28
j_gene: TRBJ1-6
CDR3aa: CASSPSGGLNSPLHF

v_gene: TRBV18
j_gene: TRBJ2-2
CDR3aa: CASSPPGLAPNTGELFF

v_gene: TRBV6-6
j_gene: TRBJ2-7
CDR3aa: CASSGARTYEQYF

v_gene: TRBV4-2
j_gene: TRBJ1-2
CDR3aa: CASSPSPGTGRAYGYTF

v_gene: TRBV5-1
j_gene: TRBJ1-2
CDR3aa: CASSRGTTNYGYTF

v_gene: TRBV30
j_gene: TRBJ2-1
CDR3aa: CAWSGLAGRYNEQFF

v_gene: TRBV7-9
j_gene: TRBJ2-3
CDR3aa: CASSWGPDTQYF

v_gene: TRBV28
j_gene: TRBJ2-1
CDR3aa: CASSFFGAKPDEQFF

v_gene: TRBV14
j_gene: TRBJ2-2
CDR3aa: CASSQSRSGELFF

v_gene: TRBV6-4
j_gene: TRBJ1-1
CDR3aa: CASSSQGSNTEAFF

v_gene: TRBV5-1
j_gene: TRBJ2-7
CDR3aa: CASSLEVRTEQYF

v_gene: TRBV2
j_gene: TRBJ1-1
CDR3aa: CASSENPWGTEAFF

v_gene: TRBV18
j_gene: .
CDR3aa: CASSPAASSYEQYF

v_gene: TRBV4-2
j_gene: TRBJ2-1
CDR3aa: CASSQDGASGSHEQFF

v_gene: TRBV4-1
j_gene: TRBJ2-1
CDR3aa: CASEPRSGGGSFEQFF

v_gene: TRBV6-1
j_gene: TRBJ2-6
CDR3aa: CASRRYTGANVLTF

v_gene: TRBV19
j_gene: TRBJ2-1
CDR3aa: CASSPKGPLSDNEQFF

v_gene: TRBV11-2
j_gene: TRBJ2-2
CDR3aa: CASSSLLSGRSGELFF

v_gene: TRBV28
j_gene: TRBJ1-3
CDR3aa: CASSLLGRAGNTIYF

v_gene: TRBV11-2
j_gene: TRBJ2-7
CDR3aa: CASSTRPGGQVPYEQYF

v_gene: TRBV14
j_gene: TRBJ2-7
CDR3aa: CASSQYREQYF

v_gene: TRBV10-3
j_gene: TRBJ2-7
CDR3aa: CAISDSGVGNYEQYF

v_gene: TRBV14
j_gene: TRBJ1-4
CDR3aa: CASSQGWGTGNEKLFF

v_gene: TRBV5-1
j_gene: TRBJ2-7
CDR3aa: CASKGAGPYEQYF

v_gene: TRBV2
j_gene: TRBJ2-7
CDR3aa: CASSDPAAYEQYF

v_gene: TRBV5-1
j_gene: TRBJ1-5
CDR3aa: CASSVGPDQPQHF

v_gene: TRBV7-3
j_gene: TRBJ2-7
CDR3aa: CASSAGTGDEQYF

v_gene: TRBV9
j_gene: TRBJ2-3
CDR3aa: CASSVTGQVNTDTQYF

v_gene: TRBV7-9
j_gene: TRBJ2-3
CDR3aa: CASSLPRVSTDTQYF

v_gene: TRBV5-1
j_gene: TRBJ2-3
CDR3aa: CASSLDGRTDTQYF

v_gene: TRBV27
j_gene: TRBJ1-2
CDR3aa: CASSLLGLGGTGYTF

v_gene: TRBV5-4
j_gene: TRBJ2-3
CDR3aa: CASSLGLAGSDTQYF

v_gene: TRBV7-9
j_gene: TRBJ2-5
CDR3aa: CASSLGLAAKETQYF

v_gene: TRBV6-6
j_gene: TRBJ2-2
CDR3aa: CASRTGGPGTGELFF

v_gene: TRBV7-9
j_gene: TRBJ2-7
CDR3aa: CASSLGRREDSYEQYF

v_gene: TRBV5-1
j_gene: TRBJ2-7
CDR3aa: CASSLTSASYEQYF

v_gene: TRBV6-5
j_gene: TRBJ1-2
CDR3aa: CASSYSGQGDRYGYTF

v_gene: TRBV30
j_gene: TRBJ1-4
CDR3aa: CAWSRAEKLFF

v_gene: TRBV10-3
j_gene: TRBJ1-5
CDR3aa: CAISEGDQPQHF